This TCR beta chain was found in a study of STAT5B mutations in CD4+ large granular lymphocyte leukemia. Method: immunoSEQ multiplex PCR; TCRdb's copy keeps in-frame clones and lacks some. The sample has 20,000 to 25,000 clones; 72% are singletons. Trimming shortened V by 0 bases and J by 2 bases, and 5 bases separated the two germline ends. The CDR3 length is 13 residues. Per germline, CDR1 SGHDT and CDR2 YYEEEE. Material: CD4+ T cells from blood buffy coats. The TCR comes from a human donor in good health. The chain recombines TRBV5-6 with TRBJ1-2; D unclear. The CDR3 protein is CASSLVSNYGYTF. In nucleotides, the CDR3 is TGTGCCAGCAGCTTGGTCTCCAACTATGGCTACACCTTC.